What follows describes a single TCR beta chain. This record belongs to a study of blood T cell repertoires in COVID-19. Study background: From T cells, B-cell-depleted T cells, or PBMCs came the material, which was cDNA or gDNA.

Libraries were prepared by immunoSEQ multiplex PCR; TCRdb keeps only in-frame clonotypes and omits some of them. The repertoire holds 200,000 to 300,000 clones, with 75% to 90% as singletons. Germline CDR1 SGHVS, CDR2 FQNEAQ. Losses at the gene ends were 5 bases for V and 0 bases for J; bases not matched to a gene: 3. This CDR3 is built from 15 residues. The rearrangement links TRBV7-8 to TRBJ1-1, with TRBD1 matching over 10 bases. Sequenced material: peripheral blood. The receptor's source is a man aged 30 to 45 with active or convalescent COVID-19. CDR3 DNA sequence: TGTGCCAGCAGCCTGACAGGGGGCATGAACACTGAAGCTTTCTTT. It specifies CASSLTGGMNTEAFF.